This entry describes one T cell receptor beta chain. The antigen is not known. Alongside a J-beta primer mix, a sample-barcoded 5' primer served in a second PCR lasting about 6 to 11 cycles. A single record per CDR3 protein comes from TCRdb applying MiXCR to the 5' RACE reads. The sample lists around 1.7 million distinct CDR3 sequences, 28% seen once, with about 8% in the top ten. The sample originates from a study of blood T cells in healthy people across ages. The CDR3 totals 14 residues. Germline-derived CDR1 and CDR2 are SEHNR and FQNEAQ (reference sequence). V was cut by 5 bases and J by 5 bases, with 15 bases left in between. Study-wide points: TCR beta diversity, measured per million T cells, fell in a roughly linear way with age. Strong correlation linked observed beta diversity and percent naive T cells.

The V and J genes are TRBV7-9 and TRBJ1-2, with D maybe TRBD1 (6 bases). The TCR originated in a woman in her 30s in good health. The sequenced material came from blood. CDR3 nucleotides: TGTGCCAGCAGCCGAGATGGGACACCTTATGGCTACACCTTC. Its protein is CASSRDGTPYGYTF. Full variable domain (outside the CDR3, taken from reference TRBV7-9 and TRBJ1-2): DTGVSQNPRHKITKRGQNVTFRCDPISEHNRLYWYRQTLGQGPEFLTYFQNEAQLEKSRLLSDRFSAERPKGSFSTLEIQRTEQGDSAMYLCASSRDGTPYGYTFGSGTRLTVV.